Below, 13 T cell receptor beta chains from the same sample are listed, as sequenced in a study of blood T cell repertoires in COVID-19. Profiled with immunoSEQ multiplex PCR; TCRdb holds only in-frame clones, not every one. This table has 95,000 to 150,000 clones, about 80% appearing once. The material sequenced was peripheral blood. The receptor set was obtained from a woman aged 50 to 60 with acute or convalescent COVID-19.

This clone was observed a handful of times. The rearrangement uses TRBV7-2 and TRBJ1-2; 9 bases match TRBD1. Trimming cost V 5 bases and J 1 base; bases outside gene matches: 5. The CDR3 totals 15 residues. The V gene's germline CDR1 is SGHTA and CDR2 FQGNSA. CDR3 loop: CASSPDRGFNYGYTF. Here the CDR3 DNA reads TGTGCCAGCAGCCCCGACAGGGGGTTTAACTATGGCTACACCTTC.

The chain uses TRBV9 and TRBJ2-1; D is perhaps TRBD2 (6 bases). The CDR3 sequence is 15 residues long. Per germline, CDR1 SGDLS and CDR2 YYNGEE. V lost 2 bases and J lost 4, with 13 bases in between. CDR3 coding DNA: TGTGCCAGCAGCGTCTCTAGCGCTTTATACAATGAGCAGTTCTTC. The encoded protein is CASSVSSALYNEQFF.

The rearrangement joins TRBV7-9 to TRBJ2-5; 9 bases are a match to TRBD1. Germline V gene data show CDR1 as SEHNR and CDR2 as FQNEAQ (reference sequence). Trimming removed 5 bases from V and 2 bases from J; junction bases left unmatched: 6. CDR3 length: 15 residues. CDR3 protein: CASSTGQGNQETQYF. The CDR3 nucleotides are TGTGCCAGCAGCACGGGACAGGGAAATCAAGAGACCCAGTACTTC. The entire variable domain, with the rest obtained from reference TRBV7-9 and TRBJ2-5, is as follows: DTGVSQNPRHKITKRGQNVTFRCDPISEHNRLYWYRQTLGQGPEFLTYFQNEAQLEKSRLLSDRFSAERPKGSFSTLEIQRTEQGDSAMYLCASSTGQGNQETQYFGPGTRLLVL.

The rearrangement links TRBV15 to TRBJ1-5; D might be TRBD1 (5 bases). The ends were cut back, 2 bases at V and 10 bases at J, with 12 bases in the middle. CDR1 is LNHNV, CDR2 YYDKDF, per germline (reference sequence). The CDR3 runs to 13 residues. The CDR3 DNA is TGTGCCACCAGCAGACCTCCGGACAATCCCCAGCATTTT. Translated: CATSRPPDNPQHF.

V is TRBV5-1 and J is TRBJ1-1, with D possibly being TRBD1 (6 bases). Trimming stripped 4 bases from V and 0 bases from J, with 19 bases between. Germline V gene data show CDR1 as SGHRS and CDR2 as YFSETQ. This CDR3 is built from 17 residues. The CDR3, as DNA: TGCGCCAGCAGCCCAGGACAGCCCAAGTTCATGAACACTGAAGCTTTCTTT. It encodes CASSPGQPKFMNTEAFF.

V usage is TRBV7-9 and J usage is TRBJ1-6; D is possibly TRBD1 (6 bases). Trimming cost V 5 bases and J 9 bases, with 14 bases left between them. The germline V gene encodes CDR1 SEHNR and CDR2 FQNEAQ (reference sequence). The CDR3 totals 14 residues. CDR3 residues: CASSQQGGSSPLHF. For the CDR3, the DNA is TGTGCCAGCAGCCAACAAGGGGGTAGTTCACCCCTCCACTTT.

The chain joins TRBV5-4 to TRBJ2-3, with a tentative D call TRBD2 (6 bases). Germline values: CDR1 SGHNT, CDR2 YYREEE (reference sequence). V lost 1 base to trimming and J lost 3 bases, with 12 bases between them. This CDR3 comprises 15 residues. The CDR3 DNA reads TGTGCCAGCAGCTTGTGGGGTAGCGGAACAGATACGCAGTATTTT. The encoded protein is CASSLWGSGTDTQYF.

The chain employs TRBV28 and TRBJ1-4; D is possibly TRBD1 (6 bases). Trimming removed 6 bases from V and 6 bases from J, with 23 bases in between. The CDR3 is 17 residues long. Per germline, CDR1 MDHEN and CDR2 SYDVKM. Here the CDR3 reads CASSPNRWTDIDEKLFF. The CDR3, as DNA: TGTGCCAGCAGCCCGAACCGGTGGACAGACATTGATGAAAAACTGTTTTTT.

CDR3 protein: CSVELLADHYNEQFF. The CDR3 DNA sequence: TGCAGCGTAGAGTTACTAGCGGACCACTACAATGAGCAGTTCTTC. V and J are TRBV29-1 and TRBJ2-1, with TRBD2 matching 8 bases. The CDR3 spans 15 residues. CDR1 is SQVTM and CDR2 is ANQGSEA in the germline V gene. Trimming removed 6 bases from V and 3 bases from J; junction bases left unmatched: 10.

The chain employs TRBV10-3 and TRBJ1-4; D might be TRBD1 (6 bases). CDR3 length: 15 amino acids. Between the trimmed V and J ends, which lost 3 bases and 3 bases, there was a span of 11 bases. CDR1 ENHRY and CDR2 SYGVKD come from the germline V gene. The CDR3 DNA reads TGTGCCATCAGTGACGGGGGGCGTGCTAATGAAAAACTGTTTTTT. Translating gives CAISDGGRANEKLFF.

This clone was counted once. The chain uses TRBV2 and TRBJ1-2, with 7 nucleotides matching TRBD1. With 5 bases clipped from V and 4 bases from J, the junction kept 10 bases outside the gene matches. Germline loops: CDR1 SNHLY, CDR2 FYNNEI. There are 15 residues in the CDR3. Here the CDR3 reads CASSLRTGSFYGYTF. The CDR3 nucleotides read TGTGCCAGCAGTTTACGGACAGGCTCTTTCTATGGCTACACCTTC.

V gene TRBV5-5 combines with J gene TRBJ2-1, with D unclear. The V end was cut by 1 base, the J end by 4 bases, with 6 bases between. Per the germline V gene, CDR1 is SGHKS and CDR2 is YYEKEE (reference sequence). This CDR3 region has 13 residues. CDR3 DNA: TGTGCCAGCAGCTTGCTAGAATACAATGAGCAGTTCTTC. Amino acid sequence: CASSLLEYNEQFF.

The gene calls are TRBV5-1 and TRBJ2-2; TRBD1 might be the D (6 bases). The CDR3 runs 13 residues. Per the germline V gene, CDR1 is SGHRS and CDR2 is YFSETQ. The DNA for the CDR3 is TGCGAAAGTAGGGACATTATCACCGGGGAGCTGTTTTTT. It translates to CESRDIITGELFF.